The table lists the clone carrying this T cell receptor (beta chain) with a few counts. As yet, its antigen is unknown. This sample is part of a study of post-analysis software for immune sequencing data. Across the study: Relapsing-remitting, secondary progressive and progressive-relapsing forms of multiple sclerosis all featured among disease courses. Study-wide points: Samples from a shared batch, those prepared together, strongly co-clustered by F measure. When patients were compared with controls, 4 or 5 TRBV segments were more frequent, TRBV5-6, TRBV5-1 and TRBV20-1 among them.

The CDR3 is 14 amino acids. Germline assignment: CDR1 MGHDK and CDR2 SYGVNS. V lost 5 bases to trimming and J lost 10 bases, with 20 bases between them. Carried by the TCR beta cDNA libraries were unique molecular identifiers. Out of roughly 0.85 to 10 million T cells, a few hundred thousand cDNA molecules were generated. Using its own MiXCR run on the PCR reads, TCRdb lists one record per CDR3 protein. The table lists 650,000 to 850,000 distinct CDR3 sequences, approximately 53% of them singletons. What was sequenced was blood. V usage is TRBV25-1 and J usage is TRBJ1-2, with D perhaps matching TRBD1 (6 bases). The sequence came from a girl aged 5 to 17 with multiple sclerosis. The CDR3 loop reads CASSTGTAVNDYTF. CDR3 DNA sequence: TGTGCCAGCAGTACAGGGACTGCTGTCAATGACTACACCTTC.